This T cell receptor beta chain was recovered during a study of blood T cell repertoires in COVID-19. The overall study: Specimens from acute and convalescent COVID-19 originated in the United States, Italy and Spain. In each case, the material was cDNA or gDNA derived from T cells, B-cell-depleted T cells, or PBMCs.

Under the authors' procedure: Estimation of nucleated cell counts was performed using reference gene primer amplification. Clones were read by immunoSEQ multiplex PCR, and TCRdb kept only the in-frame ones, dropping some. From that table come the V and J calls and clone size; the DNA was used to work out D and trimming. Of around 140,000 clones listed, 88% were seen once; the top ten hold approximately 10%. CDR3 length: 15 residues. Germline CDR1 reads SGHDN; CDR2 reads FVKESK. The ends were cut back, 2 bases at V and 1 base at J, with 9 bases in the middle. The V gene is TRBV14, the J gene TRBJ2-1, with D possibly TRBD2 on 6 matching bases. What was sequenced was peripheral blood. The sequence was collected from a man aged 60-69 years with active or convalescent COVID-19. The CDR3 sequence is CASSQTAGSYNEQFF. As DNA, the CDR3 is TGTGCCAGCAGCCAAACCGCGGGATCCTACAATGAGCAGTTCTTC.